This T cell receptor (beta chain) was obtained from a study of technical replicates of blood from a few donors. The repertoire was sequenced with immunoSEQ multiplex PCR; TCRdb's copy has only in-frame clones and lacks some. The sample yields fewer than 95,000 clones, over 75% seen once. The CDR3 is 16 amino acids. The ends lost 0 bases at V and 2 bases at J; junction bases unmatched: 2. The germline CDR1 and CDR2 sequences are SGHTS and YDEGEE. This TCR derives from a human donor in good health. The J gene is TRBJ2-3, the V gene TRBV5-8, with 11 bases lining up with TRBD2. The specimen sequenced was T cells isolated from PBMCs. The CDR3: CASSLETSGVTDTQYF. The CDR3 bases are TGTGCCAGCAGCTTGGAGACTAGCGGGGTCACAGATACGCAGTATTTT. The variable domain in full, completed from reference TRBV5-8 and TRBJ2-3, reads EAGVTQSPTHLIKTRGQQATLRCSPISGHTSVYWYQQALGLGLQFLLWYDEGEERNRGNFPPRFSGRQFPNYSSELNVNALELEDSALYLCASSLETSGVTDTQYFGPGTRLTVL.